The 5 T cell receptor beta chains below come from one sample, sequenced in a study of shared clonotypes between healthy human individuals (TCRdb year 2020). Library prep was done by the immunoSEQ multiplex PCR assay. The immuneACCESS repertoire file appears here via TCRdb, limited to in-frame rearrangements. These files lack a portion of the clones; in checked studies, under half of the deficit traces to unresolved V genes, and the cause of the others is not known. The sample includes about 2 million clones, with 95% observed a single time. Jointly, the top ten make up more than 0.1% of the sample. The sample consisted of naive CD4+ T cells sorted from blood. The cell subset or site label on this specimen signifies: CD45RA+ positively selected. These receptor sequences come from a man between 18 and 35 years old in good health.

The V and J genes are TRBV5-6 and TRBJ1-2; D not certain. The V gene's germline CDR1 is SGHDT and CDR2 YYEEEE. The CDR3 sequence is 16 residues long. V lost 2 bases and J 7 bases, leaving 21 bases between the germline ends. The CDR3 sequence is CASSFSGQRESAGYTF. Here the CDR3 DNA reads TGTGCCAGCAGCTTTTCAGGCCAAAGGGAGTCGGCTGGCTACACCTTC.

This chain connects TRBV5-5 to TRBJ1-1, with 8 bases lining up with TRBD1. The CDR3 consists of 15 residues. Germline lookup yields CDR1 SGHKS and CDR2 YYEKEE (reference sequence). V lost 3 bases and J lost 4; bases outside the gene matches: 8. The CDR3 DNA sequence: TGTGCCAGCAGCTGGACAGGGATTGGAGTCACTGAAGCTTTCTTT. Translation gives CASSWTGIGVTEAFF. Looking up the rest from reference TRBV5-5 and TRBJ1-1 gives the full variable domain: DAGVTQSPTHLIKTRGQQVTLRCSPISGHKSVSWYQQVLGQGPQFIFQYYEKEERGRGNFPDRFSARQFPNYSSELNVNALLLGDSALYLCASSWTGIGVTEAFFGQGTRLTVV.

DNA for the CDR3: TGCAGCGTTGCCGGGCCGTACACCGGGGAGCTGTTTTTT. Translation: CSVAGPYTGELFF. This chain joins TRBV29-1 and TRBJ2-2, with unresolved D. The CDR3 runs 13 residues. Trimming removed 4 bases from V and 3 bases from J, with 9 bases in between. Looked up from germline, CDR1 is SQVTM and CDR2 is ANQGSEA.

This clone is a singleton in its sample. The chain couples TRBV5-8 to TRBJ2-5, with D unresolved. V was trimmed by 1 base and J by 6 bases, leaving 13 bases between them. Per the germline V gene, CDR1 is SGHTS and CDR2 is YDEGEE. This CDR3 is 14 amino acids long. CDR3 residues: CASSLIPSGQTQYF. The DNA for the CDR3 is TGTGCCAGCAGCTTGATTCCCAGTGGCCAGACCCAGTACTTC.

The genes are TRBV6-6 and TRBJ2-5; 8 nucleotides line up with TRBD2. Germline-derived CDR1 and CDR2 are MNHNY and SVGAGI (reference sequence). V shed 2 bases and J 2 bases; nucleotides not matched to a gene: 7. This CDR3 has 16 residues. This CDR3 reads CASSYGSGLGQETQYF. CDR3 nucleotide sequence: TGTGCCAGCAGTTACGGTTCGGGACTAGGACAAGAGACCCAGTACTTC.